The 22 T cell receptor beta chains listed next were all sequenced from one sample in a study of T cells in Graves' hyperthyroidism and ophthalmopathy. What was amplified from RNA transcripts were TCR beta CDR3 regions. The HTBI primer set drove a first-round RT-PCR of the TCR CDR3. Via MiXCR, TCRdb re-called the multiplex PCR reads, giving one row per CDR3 protein. The data contain 500,000 to 600,000 distinct CDR3 sequences, roughly 50% of them singletons. The sample comprised peripheral blood or thyroid tissue (not recorded which). All receptors derive from a woman under 30 with Graves' hyperthyroidism.

This clonotype has at least ten counts. J is TRBJ2-5 and V is TRBV7-2; weak D call: TRBD2 (5 bases). V dropped 1 base and J dropped 4 bases, with 7 bases sitting between them. The CDR3 is 13 amino acids. Germline CDR1 SGHTA, CDR2 FQGNSA. The CDR3 nucleotides are TGTGCCAGCAGCTTAGGAGGACTAGAGACCCAGTACTTC. Its protein product is CASSLGGLETQYF.

This chain joins TRBV2 and TRBJ2-7; TRBD2 is a possible D gene (8 bases). Germline V gene data show CDR1 as SNHLY and CDR2 as FYNNEI. The CDR3 spans 16 residues. Trimming shortened V by 2 bases and J by 3 bases, and 17 bases separated the two germline ends. CDR3 sequence (DNA): TGTGCCAGCAGTGAAAGGGGGCACGGGAGGGACTACGAGCAGTACTTC. Translating gives CASSERGHGRDYEQYF.

This clonotype was recorded at least ten times. V is TRBV9 and J is TRBJ2-2; D unclear. V was clipped by 3 bases and J by 4 bases, with 13 bases between them. Germline CDR1 is SGDLS and CDR2 is YYNGEE. This CDR3 contains 15 residues. This CDR3 is CASSALERSTGELFF. CDR3 coding DNA: TGTGCCAGCAGCGCCTTAGAACGAAGCACCGGGGAGCTGTTTTTT.

The sample holds a few counts of this clonotype. The genes are TRBV4-1 and TRBJ1-1, with 8 positions matching TRBD1. Germline loops: CDR1 MGHRA, CDR2 YSYEKL. The CDR3 sequence is 16 residues long. Trimming at V came to 4 bases and at J to 0 bases, leaving 7 bases not matched to a gene. Written as DNA, the CDR3 is TGCGCCAGCAGCCGAGGACAGGGCGGCATGAACACTGAAGCTTTCTTT. This codes for CASSRGQGGMNTEAFF.

V usage is TRBV5-6 and J usage is TRBJ2-5, with 10 bases aligning to TRBD1. V lost 4 bases to trimming and J lost 5 bases; unmatched junction nucleotides: 8. The CDR3 loop spans 15 amino acids. The germline V gene encodes CDR1 SGHDT and CDR2 YYEEEE. The CDR3 DNA follows: TGTGCCAGCAGCCCAGACGGGACAGGGGCGGAGACCCAGTACTTC. This codes for CASSPDGTGAETQYF. Drawing the rest from reference TRBV5-6 and TRBJ2-5, the complete variable domain is DAGVTQSPTHLIKTRGQQVTLRCSPKSGHDTVSWYQQALGQGPQFIFQYYEEEERQRGNFPDRFSGHQFPNYSSELNVNALLLGDSALYLCASSPDGTGAETQYFGPGTRLLVL.

The V call is TRBV7-3, the J call TRBJ2-1; 9 nucleotides line up with TRBD2. V lost 5 bases to trimming and J lost 9 bases; unmatched junction nucleotides: 11. This CDR3 has 15 amino acids. CDR1 and CDR2 from the germline V gene are SGHTA and FQGTGA. The CDR3 nucleotides are TGTGCCAGCAGCCCCGGGACTAGCCTGGGGGGTGAGCAGTTCTTC. This sequence encodes CASSPGTSLGGEQFF.

This clonotype was recorded at least ten times. This sequence joins TRBV6-6 and TRBJ2-5; no clear D gene. The germline V and J ends were trimmed by 2 bases and 4 bases, with 14 bases remaining between them. Germline CDR1 and CDR2: MNHNY and SVGAGI (reference sequence). The CDR3 loop spans 15 amino acids. CDR3 residues: CASSYPIGGLETQYF. The CDR3 nucleotides are TGTGCCAGCAGTTACCCCATTGGCGGCTTAGAGACCCAGTACTTC.

There are many counts of this clonotype. One junction end does not reproduce the germline sequence, and a read error may be involved. This chain links TRBV9 with TRBJ1-2; no reliable D call. In germline, CDR1 is SGDLS, CDR2 YYNGEE. The CDR3 covers 14 residues. CDR3 sequence reads: CAGSPQGVIYGYTF. The CDR3 DNA is TGTGCCGGCAGCCCGCAAGGCGTGATCTATGGCTACACCTTC.

The V gene is TRBV20-1, the J gene TRBJ2-7, with 8 bases fitting TRBD2. The trim removed 3 bases at V and 0 bases at J, leaving 7 bases unmatched. In germline, CDR1 is DFQATT, CDR2 SNEGSKA (reference sequence). This CDR3 contains 15 residues. CDR3 amino acids: CSASPAGLGSYEQYF. The CDR3 DNA sequence: TGCAGTGCTAGTCCGGCGGGACTAGGCTCCTACGAGCAGTACTTC.

The V gene is TRBV12-3 or TRBV12-4, the J gene TRBJ1-6; 7 bases are a match to TRBD1. The CDR3 covers 17 residues. Trimming took 2 bases from V and 2 from J; bases not matched to a gene: 6. DNA of the CDR3: TGTGCCAGCAGTTTATTCGGACAGGCCACCTATAATTCACCCCTCCACTTT. This encodes CASSLFGQATYNSPLHF.

The chain is built from TRBV25-1 and TRBJ1-1, with no clear D. This CDR3 spans 13 amino acids. CDR1 MGHDK and CDR2 SYGVNS come from the germline V gene. The V gene lost 2 bases and the J gene lost 4 bases, with 8 bases spanning the gap. The CDR3 loop reads CASSEKEGTEAFF. CDR3 nucleotide sequence: TGTGCCAGCAGTGAAAAAGAGGGCACTGAAGCTTTCTTT.

This clonotype was picked up many times. The chain recombines TRBV6-5 with TRBJ2-7; TRBD2 might be the D (6 bases). The CDR3 spans 13 residues. With 2 bases removed from V and 5 bases from J, the gap between germline ends came to 10 bases. Germline CDR1 and CDR2: MNHEY and SVGAGI. The CDR3 nucleotides read TGTGCCAGCAGTTACGTGGGGGGTCACGAGCAGTACTTC. Its protein product is CASSYVGGHEQYF.

V usage is TRBV2 and J usage is TRBJ1-2; D possibly corresponds to TRBD1 (5 bases). The germline CDR1 and CDR2 sequences are SNHLY and FYNNEI. V was cut by 6 bases and J by 8 bases, with 25 bases left in between. The CDR3 is 16 amino acids. In DNA form, the CDR3 reads TGTGCCAGCAGGTTATTGGAAAGCCAAGGCAGGGAGGGCTACACCTTC. It encodes CASRLLESQGREGYTF.

The chain carries TRBV29-1 and TRBJ1-2; the D is unclear. CDR1 is SQVTM and CDR2 is ANQGSEA in the germline V gene. V was pared by 3 bases and J by 4 bases, with 12 bases between. CDR3 length: 13 amino acids. The CDR3 is CSVDTSISYGYTF. The CDR3 DNA sequence: TGCAGCGTTGACACCTCCATTTCCTATGGCTACACCTTC.

J is TRBJ2-5 and V is TRBV5-1; 10 bases agree with TRBD1. This CDR3 spans 14 amino acids. Looked up from germline, CDR1 is SGHRS and CDR2 is YFSETQ. V trimming: 2 bases; J trimming: 5 bases; junction bases outside the gene matches: 3. The CDR3 loop is CASSFGTGDETQYF. The CDR3 DNA is TGCGCCAGCAGCTTCGGGACAGGGGACGAGACCCAGTACTTC.

In regard to this clonotype: A much larger clone lies one base from this, so it may be a read error. This chain joins TRBV2 and TRBJ2-7, with 8 nucleotides matching TRBD2. In germline, CDR1 is SNHLY, CDR2 FYNNEI. The CDR3 is made up of 14 amino acids. DNA of the CDR3: TGTGCCAGCAGTTACTCGGGGGGGACCTACGAGCAGCACTTC. It is translated as CASSYSGGTYEQHF.

The chain employs TRBV24-1 and TRBJ2-1; D is perhaps TRBD1 or TRBD2 (5 bases each). The CDR3 sequence is 15 residues long. Germline assignment: CDR1 KGHDR and CDR2 SFDVKD. Trimming cost V 4 bases and J 8 bases, with 17 bases left between them. The CDR3 DNA reads TGTGCCACCAGTGACCCGTCTCGAGGGGCGGATGAGCAGTTCTTC. Encoded protein: CATSDPSRGADEQFF.

This clonotype was recorded many times. This chain joins TRBV7-6 and TRBJ1-1; D is perhaps TRBD1 (5 bases). The length of the CDR3 is 14 residues. CDR1 and CDR2 (germline): SGHVS, FNYEAQ. V dropped 5 bases and J dropped 1 base, with 11 bases sitting between them. The CDR3 loop reads CASSGGTANTEAFF. The CDR3 bases are TGTGCCAGCAGCGGAGGGACGGCGAACACTGAAGCTTTCTTT.

This chain joins TRBV6-5 and TRBJ2-7; 11 bases line up with TRBD2. The CDR3 covers 16 residues. With 2 bases clipped from V and 4 bases from J, the junction kept 7 bases outside the gene matches. The germline gives CDR1 MNHEY, CDR2 SVGAGI. CDR3 nucleotide sequence: TGTGCCAGCAGTTACATAGCGGGAGGGCCGGGTTACGAGCAGTACTTC. It translates to CASSYIAGGPGYEQYF.

In the case of this clonotype: Sequence at one end of the junction differs from germline and may be a read error. CDR3 protein: CANSHRRENPSYEQYF. The DNA of the CDR3 is TGTGCCAACAGCCACAGACGGGAGAATCCCTCCTACGAGCAGTACTTC. The chain combines TRBV11-3 with TRBJ2-7; tentatively, D is TRBD2 (6 bases). CDR3 size: 16 residues. The germline gives CDR1 SGHNT, CDR2 YENEEA.

This clonotype was detected many times. This rearrangement joins TRBV11-2 to TRBJ2-7; no clear D gene. V was trimmed by 5 bases and J by 5 bases, leaving 16 bases between them. From germline, CDR1 is SGHAT and CDR2 FQNNGV. This CDR3 spans 14 amino acids. The CDR3 loop is CASSTTFGADEQYF. CDR3 in DNA: TGTGCCAGCAGCACCACCTTCGGAGCCGACGAGCAGTACTTC.

Regarding this clonotype: The CDR3 does not close with the conserved phenylalanine or tryptophan, likely indicating a read error. Because the CDR3's place on the DNA is in doubt, the DNA is left out and the CDR3 is given as listed by TCRdb. The chain links TRBV2 to TRBJ2-7; TRBD2 is the table's D call, not checked against the DNA. The CDR3 extends over 10 residues, inclusive of both ends. Per germline, CDR1 SNHLY and CDR2 FYNNEI. The CDR3 loop reads CASKGTVLAG.